Below are 20 T cell receptor beta chains sequenced from a single sample in a study of sequential checkpoint blockade in melanoma. Treatment of the sample: randomized to nivolumab then ipilimumab (arm A) or the reverse (arm B). Clones were read by immunoSEQ multiplex PCR, and TCRdb kept only the in-frame ones, dropping some. The sample contains around 13,000 clones, 25% to 30% of which appear only once. The specimen comprised tumor tissue (inferred from file names), sampled from a patient given nivolumab and ipilimumab in sequence. Receptor source: a human donor with melanoma.

In its sample, this clone was seen a few times. The V call is TRBV28, the J call TRBJ2-7; weak D call: TRBD1 (5 bases). Trimming took 2 bases from V and 3 from J, leaving 17 bases between them. The CDR3 has 16 residues. Germline-derived CDR1 and CDR2 are MDHEN and SYDVKM. CDR3 residues: CASSLIGGAYLYEQYF. The CDR3, as DNA: TGTGCCAGCAGTTTAATTGGTGGGGCCTACCTCTACGAGCAGTACTTC.

This clone was seen repeatedly, ten times or more. An end of the junction does not agree with germline; a read error may underlie this. V and J are TRBV11-3 and TRBJ1-5; a possible D gene is TRBD1 (5 bases). The CDR3 is 15 amino acids. Germline values: CDR1 SGHNT, CDR2 YENEEA. The CDR3 DNA reads TGTGCCAGCAGCCTAGAGGAAGGGGGCAATCAGCCCCAGCATTTT. This encodes CASSLEEGGNQPQHF.

V is TRBV5-1 and J is TRBJ2-5; D gene ambiguous. CDR1 is SGHRS, CDR2 YFSETQ, per germline. Trimming cost V 0 bases and J 2 bases, with 8 bases left between them. This CDR3 has 14 residues. The CDR3 reads CASSLAGSQETQYF. The CDR3 coding sequence is TGCGCCAGCAGCTTGGCCGGCAGTCAAGAGACCCAGTACTTC.

This clone was picked up a small number of times. The chain has TRBV28 and TRBJ1-1; D remains ambiguous. Germline values: CDR1 MDHEN, CDR2 SYDVKM. The CDR3 has 14 residues. With 4 bases removed from V and 5 bases from J, the gap between germline ends came to 14 bases. Written as DNA, the CDR3 is TGTGCCAGCAGTTCTCCGAGCCCTGAGACTGAAGCTTTCTTT. It yields the protein CASSSPSPETEAFF. Complete variable domain (other parts from reference TRBV28 and TRBJ1-1): DVKVTQSSRYLVKRTGEKVFLECVQDMDHENMFWYRQDPGLGLRLIYFSYDVKMKEKGDIPEGYSVSREKKERFSLILESASTNQTSMYLCASSSPSPETEAFFGQGTRLTVV.

This clone was counted only a few times. This chain joins TRBV10-2 and TRBJ1-3; maybe TRBD1 (6 bases). This CDR3 has 17 residues. Germline V gene lookup returns CDR1 WSHSY and CDR2 SAAADI. V dropped 0 bases and J dropped 0 bases, with 12 bases sitting between them. CDR3 sequence (DNA): TGCGCCAGCAGTGAGTCGGGATCAGGGGTCTCTGGAAACACCATATATTTT. It codes for CASSESGSGVSGNTIYF.

This sequence joins TRBV28 and TRBJ1-2, with TRBD1 matching over 10 bases. V shed 6 bases, J shed 8 bases, and the junction held 6 bases outside the gene matches. The CDR3 has 13 residues. Germline CDR1 reads MDHEN; CDR2 reads SYDVKM. CDR3 sequence reads: CASSLTGGAGYTF. The CDR3 nucleotides are TGTGCCAGCAGCCTGACAGGGGGCGCCGGCTACACCTTC.

This clone was recorded many times. The chain carries TRBV11-3 and TRBJ2-3; D is perhaps TRBD2 (7 bases). Deletions cut 6 bases from V and 6 bases from J, with 19 bases between. Looked up from germline, CDR1 is SGHNT and CDR2 is YENEEA. The CDR3 is 15 amino acids. CDR3 amino acids: CASRGRGGAGDTQYF. CDR3 coding DNA: TGTGCCAGCAGGGGCAGGGGAGGGGCCGGGGATACGCAGTATTTT.

The rearrangement joins TRBV11-3 to TRBJ2-3; D gene ambiguous. Per the germline V gene, CDR1 is SGHNT and CDR2 is YENEEA. The CDR3 spans 14 residues. V lost 2 bases, J lost 6 bases, and 12 bases lay in between. CDR3 sequence (DNA): TGTGCCAGCAGCTTACAATCGGCGGCGGATACGCAGTATTTT. Amino acids: CASSLQSAADTQYF.

CDR3 DNA sequence: TGTGCCAGCAGTTATAGGCCAGCAGGGTATAGCAATCAGCCCCAGCATTTT. Encoded protein: CASSYRPAGYSNQPQHF. The V gene is TRBV6-8, the J gene TRBJ1-5; a possible D gene is TRBD1 (5 bases). From germline, CDR1 is MNHGY and CDR2 SAAAGT. The CDR3 has 17 residues. Trimming took off 3 bases at V and 0 bases at J, with 15 bases between the two ends.

V is TRBV14 and J is TRBJ2-3; no firm D call. There are 13 residues in the CDR3. Trimming cost V 4 bases and J 5 bases, with 10 bases left between them. Germline-derived CDR1 and CDR2 are SGHDN and FVKESK. The CDR3 sequence is CASSPNNRDTQYF. The CDR3 DNA follows: TGTGCCAGCAGCCCAAATAATAGAGATACGCAGTATTTT.

This clone was recorded at least ten times. The chain carries TRBV11-3 and TRBJ2-1; D is unclear. Germline V gene data show CDR1 as SGHNT and CDR2 as YENEEA. The V end lost 0 bases, the J end lost 0 bases, and 3 bases lay between the germline ends. The CDR3 consists of 14 residues. In DNA form, the CDR3 reads TGTGCCAGCAGCTTAGAAGGCTCCTACAATGAGCAGTTCTTC. Translated: CASSLEGSYNEQFF.

This clone was seen only a few times. CDR3 DNA sequence: TGTGCCAGCAGCAACTCCGGGCTCTGGGACCACGAGCAGTACTTC. As protein: CASSNSGLWDHEQYF. This rearrangement joins TRBV11-3 to TRBJ2-7; D assignment may be TRBD1 or TRBD2 (5 bases each). The V end was cut by 5 bases, the J end by 5 bases, with 19 bases between. The CDR3 is 15 amino acids. Germline CDR1 reads SGHNT; CDR2 reads YENEEA.

This clone was observed a handful of times. This chain links TRBV9 with TRBJ1-2; D is uncertain. The V gene lost 5 bases and the J gene lost 2 bases, with 10 bases spanning the gap. The CDR3 is 13 amino acids. The V gene's germline CDR1 is SGDLS and CDR2 YYNGEE. For the CDR3, the DNA is TGTGCCAGCAGTGATGCGACAAACTATGGCTACACCTTC. It yields the protein CASSDATNYGYTF. Variable domain in full (rest from reference TRBV9 and TRBJ1-2): DSGVTQTPKHLITATGQRVTLRCSPRSGDLSVYWYQQSLDQGLQFLIQYYNGEERAKGNILERFSAQQFPDLHSELNLSSLELGDSALYFCASSDATNYGYTFGSGTRLTVV.

J is TRBJ1-1 and V is TRBV11-3, with D uncertain. The germline V and J ends were trimmed by 5 bases and 0 bases, with 10 bases remaining between them. This CDR3 comprises 14 residues. Germline V lookup: CDR1 SGHNT, CDR2 YENEEA. Here the CDR3 reads CASSLHHLNTEAFF. CDR3 DNA sequence: TGTGCCAGCAGCCTTCATCACCTGAACACTGAAGCTTTCTTT.

The chain couples TRBV6-8 to TRBJ2-3, with TRBD1 identical over 8 bases. The V and J ends lost 7 bases and 4 bases, in that order; junction bases with no gene match: 7. Germline CDR1 is MNHGY and CDR2 is SAAAGT. The CDR3 consists of 14 residues. The CDR3 DNA follows: TGTGCCAGCACCGGACAGGGAAGCGCAGATACGCAGTATTTT. This translates into CASTGQGSADTQYF.

The chain recombines TRBV18 with TRBJ1-1, with 8 bases identical to TRBD1. There are 14 residues in the CDR3. V shed 3 bases, J shed 2 bases, and the junction held 2 bases outside the gene matches. CDR1 is KGHSH, CDR2 LQKENI, per germline. The CDR3 nucleotides are TGTGCCAGCTCACCTGGACAGGGCAACACTGAAGCTTTCTTT. This sequence encodes CASSPGQGNTEAFF.

This sequence joins TRBV18 and TRBJ1-1, with D possibly being TRBD1 (6 bases). Germline V CDR1 and CDR2: KGHSH, LQKENI. The V end was cut by 3 bases, the J end by 1 base, with 6 bases between. The CDR3 has 13 residues. The CDR3 DNA sequence: TGTGCCAGCTCACCGGGACAGAACACTGAAGCTTTCTTT. Its protein is CASSPGQNTEAFF.

This chain links TRBV11-3 with TRBJ2-7, with 9 bases aligning to TRBD2. The CDR3 consists of 15 residues. The germline gives CDR1 SGHNT, CDR2 YENEEA. The V segment lost 3 bases and the J segment 2 bases; nucleotides outside the gene matches: 5. The CDR3 sequence is CASSLVASGAYEQYF. The CDR3 region has the DNA TGTGCCAGCAGCTTGGTGGCTAGCGGGGCCTACGAGCAGTACTTC.

This clone was counted at least ten times. The genes are TRBV7-5 and TRBJ2-1; the DNA was not used to check the table's D call, TRBD2. TRBV7-5 is designated a pseudogene. This CDR3 contains 15 residues. The CDR3 bases are TGTGCCAGCAGCTTAGCGGGAGGTAGCGGGAATGAGCAGTTCTTC. Its protein product is CASSLAGGSGNEQFF.

This clone came up a few times. This chain joins TRBV6-8 and TRBJ2-7, with D perhaps TRBD1 (5 bases). The V gene's germline CDR1 is MNHGY and CDR2 SAAAGT. Trimming pared 8 bases from V and 3 bases from J, leaving 14 bases between. The CDR3 sequence is 13 residues long. The CDR3 DNA is TGTGCCAGCGGCAAGGGGCCGAGCTACGAGCAGTACTTC. Translation gives CASGKGPSYEQYF.